A single sample is the source of the 26 T cell receptor beta chains below, sequenced in a study of T cell responses to AZD1222 COVID-19 vaccine. Sequencing was performed with immunoSEQ multiplex PCR; in TCRdb, only in-frame clones are kept and a portion is missing. The sample has about 200,000 clones, roughly 92% seen once. The sample here was peripheral blood, taken 28 days after the second dose of the MenACWY control vaccine. These receptors all come from an adult who received the MenACWY meningococcal vaccine as a control.

The V gene is TRBV30, the J gene TRBJ1-3, with D perhaps TRBD1 (6 bases). CDR1 and CDR2 from the germline V gene are GTSNPN and SVGIG (reference sequence). The CDR3 loop spans 14 amino acids. V was cut by 5 bases and J by 1 base, with 12 bases left in between. CDR3 coding DNA: TGTGCCTGGGTCAGGGGAAGTTCTGGAAACACCATATATTTT. Its protein is CAWVRGSSGNTIYF.

The chain recombines TRBV27 with TRBJ1-2, with 7 bases identical to TRBD1. Looked up from germline, CDR1 is MNHEY and CDR2 is SMNVEV (reference sequence). V lost 4 bases to trimming and J lost 4 bases; unmatched junction nucleotides: 9. CDR3 length: 15 residues. The CDR3 spells CASSSRTGDFYGYTF. The DNA of the CDR3 is TGTGCCAGCAGTTCCCGGACAGGCGATTTCTATGGCTACACCTTC.

V gene TRBV27 combines with J gene TRBJ2-2; no reliable D call. The V gene lost 6 bases and the J gene lost 0 bases, with 8 bases spanning the gap. Germline lookup yields CDR1 MNHEY and CDR2 SMNVEV (reference sequence). The CDR3 covers 14 residues. CDR3 in amino acids: CASRRATNTGELFF. CDR3 in DNA: TGTGCCAGCAGAAGGGCTACGAACACCGGGGAGCTGTTTTTT.

The J gene is TRBJ1-2, the V gene TRBV6-1, with 8 nucleotides matching TRBD1. V gave up 4 bases and J gave up 8 bases; unmatched junction bases: 15. Per the germline V gene, CDR1 is MNHNS and CDR2 is SASEGT. The CDR3 runs to 16 residues. The CDR3 sequence: CASSAPIGTGLEGYTF. The CDR3 region has the DNA TGTGCCAGCAGTGCACCGATAGGGACAGGCCTTGAAGGCTACACCTTC.

J is TRBJ1-1 and V is TRBV6-6; no reliable D call. In germline, CDR1 is MNHNY, CDR2 SVGAGI (reference sequence). The CDR3 consists of 12 residues. Trimming pared 7 bases from V and 5 bases from J, leaving 11 bases between. Here the CDR3 reads CASTSGPTEAFF. The CDR3 DNA follows: TGTGCCAGCACGAGTGGCCCGACTGAAGCTTTCTTT.

This sequence joins TRBV7-3 and TRBJ1-2; D unresolved. The CDR3 loop spans 13 amino acids. The V gene's germline CDR1 is SGHTA and CDR2 FQGTGA. The germline V and J ends were trimmed by 5 bases and 4 bases, with 11 bases remaining between them. CDR3 protein: CASSEYGGYGYTF. The DNA of the CDR3 is TGTGCCAGCAGCGAGTACGGAGGCTATGGCTACACCTTC.

This clone was counted a single time. The CDR3 DNA is TGTGCCAGCAGCCTACGGACAGGATTGAACACTGAAGCTTTCTTT. The encoded protein is CASSLRTGLNTEAFF. The chain combines TRBV3-1 (or the pseudogene TRBV3-2) with TRBJ1-1; TRBD1 matches 7 bases. The CDR3 runs to 15 residues. With V trimmed by 4 bases and J by 0 bases, 5 bases remained unmatched. CDR1 LGHDT and CDR2 YNNKEL come from the germline V gene (reference sequence).

This sequence joins TRBV5-4 and TRBJ2-1; 11 nucleotides match TRBD1. Germline CDR1 SGHNT, CDR2 YYREEE (reference sequence). The CDR3 is 15 amino acids. Trimming removed 6 bases from V and 7 bases from J; junction bases left unmatched: 9. This CDR3 reads CASTSWTGGANEQFF. The CDR3, as DNA: TGTGCCAGCACCTCATGGACAGGGGGCGCGAATGAGCAGTTCTTC.

The V gene is TRBV5-1, the J gene TRBJ1-2; a possible D gene is TRBD1 (5 bases). Germline V gene sequence: CDR1 SGHRS, CDR2 YFSETQ. There are 15 residues in the CDR3. The V and J ends lost 4 bases and 7 bases respectively, with 20 bases between them. As DNA, the CDR3 is TGCGCCAGCAGCACGGCCGGGACGGGACTCGGTGGCTACACCTTC. It translates to CASSTAGTGLGGYTF.

The chain joins TRBV29-1 to TRBJ2-7, with 9 bases that match TRBD2. The V segment lost 7 bases and the J segment 4 bases; nucleotides outside the gene matches: 11. Germline V gene lookup returns CDR1 SQVTM and CDR2 ANQGSEA. The length of the CDR3 is 14 residues. The CDR3 loop is CSALAGEAFYEQYF. The CDR3 DNA reads TGCAGCGCATTAGCGGGAGAAGCATTTTACGAGCAGTACTTC.

This rearrangement joins TRBV9 to TRBJ1-6; 8 positions match TRBD1. Trimming at V came to 4 bases and at J to 5 bases, leaving 5 bases not matched to a gene. This CDR3 contains 15 residues. The V gene's germline CDR1 is SGDLS and CDR2 YYNGEE. This CDR3 reads CASSQGAADNSPLHF. CDR3 bases: TGTGCCAGCAGCCAGGGGGCCGCTGATAATTCACCCCTCCACTTT.

V and J are TRBV7-2 and TRBJ2-7, with D possibly matching TRBD2 (6 bases). The germline gives CDR1 SGHTA, CDR2 FQGNSA. This CDR3 region has 15 residues. Between the trimmed V and J ends, which lost 5 bases and 0 bases, there was a span of 14 bases. The CDR3 coding sequence is TGTGCCAGCAGCCTCCCGGGACTCAGCTCCTACGAGCAGTACTTC. Translated: CASSLPGLSSYEQYF. Full variable domain (rest looked up from reference TRBV7-2 and TRBJ2-7): GAGVSQSPSNKVTEKGKDVELRCDPISGHTALYWYRQSLGQGLEFLIYFQGNSAPDKSGLPSDRFSAERTGGSVSTLTIQRTQQEDSAVYLCASSLPGLSSYEQYFGPGTRLTVT.

The chain combines TRBV11-3 with TRBJ2-6; D not resolved. The V gene's germline CDR1 is SGHNT and CDR2 YENEEA. The CDR3 spans 18 residues. Trimming stripped 0 bases from V and 1 base from J, with 13 bases between. CDR3 in DNA: TGTGCCAGCAGCTTAGATTTTAGGTGGATGTCTGGGGCCAACGTCCTGACTTTC. Amino acid sequence: CASSLDFRWMSGANVLTF.

CDR3 loop: CASSLSGGYEQYF. Written as DNA, the CDR3 is TGTGCCAGCAGCTTATCGGGGGGCTACGAGCAGTACTTC. The genes are TRBV7-7 and TRBJ2-7; 7 nucleotides line up with TRBD2. Germline CDR1 and CDR2: SSHAT and FNYEAQ (reference sequence). CDR3 length equals 13 residues. With 2 bases clipped from V and 3 bases from J, the junction kept 1 base outside the gene matches.

V and J are TRBV28 and TRBJ1-2; D is uncertain. The CDR3 loop spans 12 amino acids. Germline V gene data show CDR1 as MDHEN and CDR2 as SYDVKM. V was clipped by 9 bases and J by 2 bases, with 10 bases between them. Written as DNA, the CDR3 is TGTGCCAGTGAACGGTCAAACTATGGCTACACCTTC. It codes for CASERSNYGYTF.

J is TRBJ2-7 and V is TRBV25-1; D remains unclear. This CDR3 region has 13 residues. Trimming removed 2 bases at V and 7 bases at J, with 12 bases between. The germline V gene has CDR1 MGHDK and CDR2 SYGVNS. The CDR3 loop reads CASSEGHWGEQYF. CDR3 in DNA: TGTGCCAGCAGTGAAGGGCATTGGGGAGAGCAGTACTTC.

The J gene is TRBJ1-5, the V gene TRBV28; D possibly corresponds to TRBD1 (6 bases). V lost 6 bases and J lost 7, with 16 bases in between. The CDR3 covers 14 residues. Per germline, CDR1 MDHEN and CDR2 SYDVKM. CDR3 sequence (DNA): TGTGCCAGCAGCTCTACAGGGCTAGGGCAGCCCCAGCATTTT. Its protein is CASSSTGLGQPQHF. Drawing the rest from reference TRBV28 and TRBJ1-5, the complete variable domain is DVKVTQSSRYLVKRTGEKVFLECVQDMDHENMFWYRQDPGLGLRLIYFSYDVKMKEKGDIPEGYSVSREKKERFSLILESASTNQTSMYLCASSSTGLGQPQHFGDGTRLSIL.

The rearrangement uses TRBV6-5 and TRBJ1-6; TRBD1 agrees at 9 bases. This CDR3 has 16 amino acids. Germline V gene data show CDR1 as MNHEY and CDR2 as SVGAGI. V trimming: 2 bases; J trimming: 8 bases; junction bases outside the gene matches: 7. The CDR3 DNA sequence: TGTGCCAGCAGTTACGGGGACAGGGCCCGGGATTCACCCCTCCACTTT. Protein: CASSYGDRARDSPLHF.

The chain carries TRBV11-3 and TRBJ1-4, with 9 bases aligning to TRBD1. V dropped 4 bases and J dropped 3; count of bases not matched to a gene: 3. Germline assignment: CDR1 SGHNT and CDR2 YENEEA. This CDR3 is 15 amino acids long. The DNA for the CDR3 is TGTGCCAGCAGCTCAAGGACAGGGGCTAATGAAAAACTGTTTTTT. It specifies CASSSRTGANEKLFF.

CDR3 sequence (DNA): TGTGCCAGTAGTCCCGAATGGGATAGCAATCAGCCCCAGCATTTT. Its protein is CASSPEWDSNQPQHF. The V call is TRBV19, the J call TRBJ1-5, with D hard to call. Germline CDR1 and CDR2: LNHDA and SQIVND (reference sequence). This CDR3 is 15 amino acids long. Trimming stripped 5 bases from V and 0 bases from J, with 11 bases between.

V gene TRBV28 combines with J gene TRBJ2-6; TRBD1 agrees at 7 bases. The CDR3 runs 15 residues. V was clipped by 6 bases and J by 2 bases; unmatched bases: 4. CDR1 and CDR2 from the germline V gene are MDHEN and SYDVKM. CDR3: CASSRTGAGANVLTF. DNA for the CDR3: TGTGCCAGCAGCCGAACAGGGGCTGGGGCCAACGTCCTGACTTTC.

The chain combines TRBV27 with TRBJ2-2, with D possibly being TRBD1 (5 bases). The CDR3 totals 14 residues. Germline-derived CDR1 and CDR2 are MNHEY and SMNVEV (reference sequence). Deletions cut 6 bases from V and 6 bases from J, with 14 bases between. CDR3 residues: CASRDTVLPGELFF. The CDR3 DNA follows: TGTGCCAGCAGGGACACCGTCCTCCCCGGGGAGCTGTTTTTT.

This rearrangement joins TRBV7-9 to TRBJ1-2; maybe TRBD1 (5 bases). V lost 1 base and J lost 5, with 5 bases in between. The CDR3 consists of 12 residues. CDR1 and CDR2 (germline): SEHNR, FQNEAQ (reference sequence). The CDR3 sequence: CASSLEGYGYTF. The DNA for the CDR3 is TGTGCCAGCAGCTTAGAGGGGTATGGCTACACCTTC.

In DNA, the CDR3 is TGCAGCGTTGTGGGCGGGAACACCGGGGAGCTGTTTTTT. This encodes CSVVGGNTGELFF. The J gene is TRBJ2-2, the V gene TRBV29-1; D ambiguous. The CDR3 has 13 amino acids. Trimming stripped 4 bases from V and 1 base from J, with 7 bases between. CDR1 and CDR2 (germline): SQVTM, ANQGSEA.

This sequence joins TRBV30 and TRBJ1-1, with TRBD1 matching over 9 bases. From germline, CDR1 is GTSNPN and CDR2 SVGIG (reference sequence). Unmatched junction bases numbered 6, after V lost 3 bases and J lost 7 bases. This CDR3 region has 13 residues. The CDR3 coding sequence is TGTGCCTGGAGCGGACAGGGGTTTGGTGAAGCTTTCTTT. Protein sequence: CAWSGQGFGEAFF.

The chain joins TRBV7-2 to TRBJ1-1, with TRBD1 identical over 8 bases. Germline lookup yields CDR1 SGHTA and CDR2 FQGNSA. This CDR3 spans 13 amino acids. V shed 5 bases and J 1 base; nucleotides not matched to a gene: 0. The CDR3 coding sequence is TGTGCCAGCAGCCAGGGGGCGAACACTGAAGCTTTCTTT. Protein: CASSQGANTEAFF.